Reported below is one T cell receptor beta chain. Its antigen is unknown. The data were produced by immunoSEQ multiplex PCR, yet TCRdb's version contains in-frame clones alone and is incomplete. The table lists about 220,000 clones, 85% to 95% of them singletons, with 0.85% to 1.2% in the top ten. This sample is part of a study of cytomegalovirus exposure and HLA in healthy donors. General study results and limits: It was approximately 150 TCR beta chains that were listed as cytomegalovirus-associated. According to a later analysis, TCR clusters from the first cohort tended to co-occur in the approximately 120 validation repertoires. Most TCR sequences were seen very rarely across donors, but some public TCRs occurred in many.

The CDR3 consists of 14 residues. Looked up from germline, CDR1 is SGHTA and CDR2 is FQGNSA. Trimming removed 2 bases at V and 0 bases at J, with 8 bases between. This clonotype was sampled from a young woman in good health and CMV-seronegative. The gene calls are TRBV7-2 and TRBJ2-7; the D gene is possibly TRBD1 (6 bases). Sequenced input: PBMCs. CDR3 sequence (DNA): TGTGCCAGCAGCTTAACAGGGAGCTCCTACGAGCAGTACTTC. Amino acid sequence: CASSLTGSSYEQYF.